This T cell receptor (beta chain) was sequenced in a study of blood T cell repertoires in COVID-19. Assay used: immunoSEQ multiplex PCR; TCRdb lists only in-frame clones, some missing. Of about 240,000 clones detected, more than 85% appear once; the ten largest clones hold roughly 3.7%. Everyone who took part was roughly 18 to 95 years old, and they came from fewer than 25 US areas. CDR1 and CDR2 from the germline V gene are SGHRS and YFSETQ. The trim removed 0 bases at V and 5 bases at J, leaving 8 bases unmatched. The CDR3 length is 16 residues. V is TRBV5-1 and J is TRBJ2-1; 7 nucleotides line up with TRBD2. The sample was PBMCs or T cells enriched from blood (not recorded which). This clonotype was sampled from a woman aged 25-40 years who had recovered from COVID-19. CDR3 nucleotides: TGCGCCAGCAGCTTGGGGAGGGAGGGCCCCCACAATGAGCAGTTCTTC. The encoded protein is CASSLGREGPHNEQFF.